The 3 T cell receptor beta chains listed next were all sequenced from one sample in a study of blood T cell repertoires in COVID-19. Clones were read by immunoSEQ multiplex PCR, and TCRdb kept only the in-frame ones, dropping some. The profile shows around 300,000 clones, 80% to 90% of them singletons. Sequencing was done on a sample of PBMCs or T cells enriched from blood (not recorded which). These TCRs come from a young woman who had recovered from COVID-19.

This clone has just one count. This sequence joins TRBV3-1 (or the pseudogene TRBV3-2) and TRBJ1-1, with 10 bases lining up with TRBD1. This CDR3 is built from 17 residues. The trim removed 0 bases at V and 0 bases at J, leaving 4 bases unmatched. Germline V gene lookup returns CDR1 LGHDT and CDR2 YNNKEL (reference sequence). CDR3 loop: CASSQDLGTGVNTEAFF. The CDR3 DNA reads TGTGCCAGCAGCCAAGACCTCGGGACAGGGGTGAACACTGAAGCTTTCTTT.

The chain joins TRBV28 to TRBJ1-1; D remains ambiguous. The CDR3 sequence is 15 residues long. V shed 0 bases and J shed 1 base, with 9 bases lying between them. Germline values: CDR1 MDHEN, CDR2 SYDVKM. The CDR3 nucleotides are TGTGCCAGCAGTTTATGGGCGGGTCAGAACACTGAAGCTTTCTTT. Its translation is CASSLWAGQNTEAFF.

V and J are TRBV15 and TRBJ1-2, with TRBD1 identical over 8 bases. Trimming cost V 0 bases and J 7 bases; bases outside gene matches: 7. Germline CDR1 and CDR2: LNHNV and YYDKDF (reference sequence). There are 15 residues in the CDR3. In DNA, the CDR3 is TGTGCCACCAGCAGAGATAGGGGCACAGGGGGTGGCTACACCTTC. The encoded protein is CATSRDRGTGGGYTF.